What follows describes a single TCR beta chain. Its specificity is unknown. Viral peptide pool expansion of antigen-specific CD4+ T cells preceded sequencing in the ViraFEST assay. CD4+ T cell isolation took place after approximately 11 days of culture. The person had PCR-confirmed SARS-CoV-2 infection between March and December 2020. Negative control cultures were stimulated with an HIV-1 Nef peptide pool. Half of the medium was exchanged for IL-2 medium on both days 3 and 7. The protocol was immunoSEQ multiplex PCR, while the TCRdb copy is restricted to in-frame clones and leaves out a portion. The sample consists of around 53,000 clones, roughly 77% of them appearing once. The data are from a study of vaccination effects on CD4 cells after COVID-19. Background on the study: Vaccine administered to participants consisted of two doses of either BNT162b2 or mRNA-1273.

The germline V gene encodes CDR1 ENHRY and CDR2 SYGVKD. CDR3 length equals 14 residues. V shed 6 bases, J shed 12 bases, and the junction held 10 bases outside the gene matches. Findings and caveats of the study: There was marked clonal contraction among infection- and vaccine-induced clones late after vaccination.

The sequenced sample was CD4+ T cells from PBMCs cultured with HIV peptides, obtained before COVID-19 vaccination. The subset is: HIV-1 Nef peptide pool negative control/reference culture. This clonotype originated in a human donor who had a prior SARS-CoV-2 infection. The chain uses TRBV10-3 and TRBJ2-7; TRBD2 matches 14 bases. CDR3 DNA: TGTGCCATCAGCGGCGGGGGGACTAGCGGGAGACTGTACTTC. Protein: CAISGGGTSGRLYF.